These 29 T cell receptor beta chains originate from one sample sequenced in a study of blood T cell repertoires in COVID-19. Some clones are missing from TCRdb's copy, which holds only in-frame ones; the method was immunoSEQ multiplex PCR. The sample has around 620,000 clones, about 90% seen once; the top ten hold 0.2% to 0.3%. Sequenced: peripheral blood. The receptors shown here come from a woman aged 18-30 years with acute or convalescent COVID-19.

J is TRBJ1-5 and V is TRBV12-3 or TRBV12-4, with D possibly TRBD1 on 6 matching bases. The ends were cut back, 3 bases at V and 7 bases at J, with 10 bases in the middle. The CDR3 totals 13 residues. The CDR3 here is CASSFPGAQPQHF. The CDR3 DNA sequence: TGTGCCAGCAGTTTTCCAGGGGCACAGCCCCAGCATTTT.

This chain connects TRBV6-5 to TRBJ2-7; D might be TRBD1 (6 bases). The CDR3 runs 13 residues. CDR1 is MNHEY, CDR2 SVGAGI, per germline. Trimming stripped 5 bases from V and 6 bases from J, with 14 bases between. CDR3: CASSPRQGIEQYF. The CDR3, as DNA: TGTGCCAGCAGTCCCCGGCAGGGGATCGAGCAGTACTTC.

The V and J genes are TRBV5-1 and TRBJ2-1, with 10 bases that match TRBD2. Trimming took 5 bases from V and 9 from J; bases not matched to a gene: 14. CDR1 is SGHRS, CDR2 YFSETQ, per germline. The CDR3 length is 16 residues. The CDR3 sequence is CASRTLAGTSGGEQFF. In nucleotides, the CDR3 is TGCGCCAGCAGGACACTAGCGGGGACCTCCGGGGGTGAGCAGTTCTTC.

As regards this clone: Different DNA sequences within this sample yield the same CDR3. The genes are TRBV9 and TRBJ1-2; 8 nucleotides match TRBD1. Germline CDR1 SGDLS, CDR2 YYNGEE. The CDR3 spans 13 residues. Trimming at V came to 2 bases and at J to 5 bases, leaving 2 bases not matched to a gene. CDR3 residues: CASSVDRGYGYTF. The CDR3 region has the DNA TGTGCCAGCAGCGTTGACAGGGGTTATGGCTACACCTTC.

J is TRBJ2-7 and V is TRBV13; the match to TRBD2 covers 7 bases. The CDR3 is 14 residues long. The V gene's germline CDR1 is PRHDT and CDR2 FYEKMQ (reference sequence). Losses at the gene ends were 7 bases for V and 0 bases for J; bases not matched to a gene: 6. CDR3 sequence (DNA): TGTGCCAGCACCTGGGGGGGTCCCTCCTACGAGCAGTACTTC. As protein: CASTWGGPSYEQYF.

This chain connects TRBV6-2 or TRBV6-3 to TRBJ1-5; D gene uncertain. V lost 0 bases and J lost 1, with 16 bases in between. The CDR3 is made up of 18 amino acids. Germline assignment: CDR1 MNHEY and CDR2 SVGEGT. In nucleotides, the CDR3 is TGTGCCAGCAGTTACTCCGAGAGGGTTGTTGCAAGCAATCAGCCCCAGCATTTT. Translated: CASSYSERVVASNQPQHF.

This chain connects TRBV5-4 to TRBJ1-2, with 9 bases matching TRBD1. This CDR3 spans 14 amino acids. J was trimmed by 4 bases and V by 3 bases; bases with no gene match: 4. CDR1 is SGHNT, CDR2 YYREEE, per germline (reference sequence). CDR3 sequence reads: CASSWDRDRYGYTF. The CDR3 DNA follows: TGTGCCAGCAGCTGGGACAGGGACCGCTATGGCTACACCTTC.

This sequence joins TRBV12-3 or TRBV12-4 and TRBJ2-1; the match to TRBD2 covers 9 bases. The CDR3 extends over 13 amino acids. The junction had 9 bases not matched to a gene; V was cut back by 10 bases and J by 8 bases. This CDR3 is CATKRGVVDEQFF. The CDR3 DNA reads TGTGCCACGAAGCGGGGGGTCGTGGATGAGCAGTTCTTC.

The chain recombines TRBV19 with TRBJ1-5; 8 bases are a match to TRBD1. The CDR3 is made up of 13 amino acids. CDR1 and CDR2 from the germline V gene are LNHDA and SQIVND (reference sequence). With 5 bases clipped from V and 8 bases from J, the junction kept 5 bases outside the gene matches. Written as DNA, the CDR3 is TGTGCCAGTAGTGACCAGGGGGCTGAGCCCCAGCATTTT. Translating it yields CASSDQGAEPQHF.

CDR3 in amino acids: CASSLSGTDRVTYEQYF. As DNA, the CDR3 is TGTGCCAGCAGTTTATCCGGGACGGACAGGGTGACCTACGAGCAGTACTTC. This rearrangement joins TRBV27 to TRBJ2-7, with 8 bases fitting TRBD1. The germline V gene encodes CDR1 MNHEY and CDR2 SMNVEV (reference sequence). This CDR3 comprises 17 residues. Germline trimming cut 0 bases from V and 2 bases from J; bases unmatched to any gene: 9.

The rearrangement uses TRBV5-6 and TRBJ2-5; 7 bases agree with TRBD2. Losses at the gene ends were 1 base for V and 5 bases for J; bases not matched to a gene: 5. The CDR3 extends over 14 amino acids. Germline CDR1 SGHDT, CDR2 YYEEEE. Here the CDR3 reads CASSLIRGGETQYF. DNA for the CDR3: TGTGCCAGCAGCTTGATCCGGGGAGGGGAGACCCAGTACTTC.

In nucleotides, the CDR3 is TGTGCCAGCAGCCAAGAAGGGAGGGGGAGCACAGATACGCAGTATTTT. Translation gives CASSQEGRGSTDTQYF. This chain joins TRBV14 and TRBJ2-3; TRBD2 might be the D (7 bases). The CDR3 is 16 residues long. Trimming took 0 bases from V and 0 from J, leaving 10 bases between them. The germline CDR1 and CDR2 sequences are SGHDN and FVKESK. Drawing the rest from reference TRBV14 and TRBJ2-3, the complete variable domain is EAGVTQFPSHSVIEKGQTVTLRCDPISGHDNLYWYRRVMGKEIKFLLHFVKESKQDESGMPNNRFLAERTGGTYSTLKVQPAELEDSGVYFCASSQEGRGSTDTQYFGPGTRLTVL.

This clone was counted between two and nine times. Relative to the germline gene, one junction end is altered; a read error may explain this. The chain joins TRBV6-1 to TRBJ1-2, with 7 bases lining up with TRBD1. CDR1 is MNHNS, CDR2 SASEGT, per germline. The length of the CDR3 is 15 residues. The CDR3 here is CASREGDSTNYGYTF. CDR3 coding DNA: TGTGCCAGCAGGGAAGGGGACAGTACTAACTATGGCTACACCTTC.

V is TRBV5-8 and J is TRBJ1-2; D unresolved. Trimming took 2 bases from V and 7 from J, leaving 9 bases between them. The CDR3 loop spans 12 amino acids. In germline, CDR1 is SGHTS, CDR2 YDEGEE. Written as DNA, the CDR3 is TGTGCCAGCAGCTTTCGGGGTAGTGGCTACACCTTC. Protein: CASSFRGSGYTF.

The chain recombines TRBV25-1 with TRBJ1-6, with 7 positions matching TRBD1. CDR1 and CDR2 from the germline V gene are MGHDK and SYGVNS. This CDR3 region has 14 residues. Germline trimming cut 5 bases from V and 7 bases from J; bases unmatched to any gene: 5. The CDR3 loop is CASSIGTENSPLHF. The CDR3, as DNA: TGTGCCAGCAGTATCGGGACAGAAAATTCACCCCTCCACTTT.

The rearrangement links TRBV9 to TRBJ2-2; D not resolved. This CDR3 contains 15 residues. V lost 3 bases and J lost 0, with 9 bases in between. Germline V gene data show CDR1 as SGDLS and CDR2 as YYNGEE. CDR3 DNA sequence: TGTGCCAGCAGCGCTCCTTTCGCGAACACCGGGGAGCTGTTTTTT. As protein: CASSAPFANTGELFF.

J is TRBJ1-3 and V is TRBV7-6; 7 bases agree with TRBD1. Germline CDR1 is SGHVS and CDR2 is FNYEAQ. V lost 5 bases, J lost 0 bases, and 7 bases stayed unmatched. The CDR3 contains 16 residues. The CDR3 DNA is TGTGCCAGCAGCACCCGACAGGGAAGCTCTGGAAACACCATATATTTT. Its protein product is CASSTRQGSSGNTIYF.

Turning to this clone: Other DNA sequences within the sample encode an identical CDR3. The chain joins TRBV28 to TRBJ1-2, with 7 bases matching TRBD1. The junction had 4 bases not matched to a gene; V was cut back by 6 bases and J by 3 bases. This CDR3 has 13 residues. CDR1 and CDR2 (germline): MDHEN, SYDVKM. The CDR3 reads CASSPGQDYGYTF. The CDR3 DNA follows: TGTGCCAGCAGCCCCGGACAGGACTATGGCTACACCTTC.

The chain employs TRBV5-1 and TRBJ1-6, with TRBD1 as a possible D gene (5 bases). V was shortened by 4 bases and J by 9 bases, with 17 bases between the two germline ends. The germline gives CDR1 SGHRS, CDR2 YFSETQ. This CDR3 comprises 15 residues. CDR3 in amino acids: CASSIVTGAASPLHF. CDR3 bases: TGCGCCAGCAGCATTGTCACTGGGGCGGCTTCACCCCTCCACTTT.

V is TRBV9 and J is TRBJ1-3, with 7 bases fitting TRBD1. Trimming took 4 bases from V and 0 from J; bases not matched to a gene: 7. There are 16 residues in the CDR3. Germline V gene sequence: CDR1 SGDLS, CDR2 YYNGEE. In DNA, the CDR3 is TGTGCCAGCAGCTTACGACAGGGCGGCTCTGGAAACACCATATATTTT. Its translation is CASSLRQGGSGNTIYF.

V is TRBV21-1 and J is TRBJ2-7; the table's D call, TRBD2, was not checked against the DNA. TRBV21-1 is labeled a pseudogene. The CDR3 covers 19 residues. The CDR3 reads CASSKKRGLGPPTFYEQYF. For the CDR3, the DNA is TGTGCCAGCAGCAAAAAAAGAGGACTAGGGCCGCCGACATTCTACGAGCAGTACTTC.

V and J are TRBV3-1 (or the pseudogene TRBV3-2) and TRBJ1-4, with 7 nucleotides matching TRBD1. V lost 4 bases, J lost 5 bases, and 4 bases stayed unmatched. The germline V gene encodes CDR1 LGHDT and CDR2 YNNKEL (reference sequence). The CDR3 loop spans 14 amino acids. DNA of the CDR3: TGTGCCAGCAGCCCGCAGGGGGAGAATGAAAAACTGTTTTTT. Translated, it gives CASSPQGENEKLFF.

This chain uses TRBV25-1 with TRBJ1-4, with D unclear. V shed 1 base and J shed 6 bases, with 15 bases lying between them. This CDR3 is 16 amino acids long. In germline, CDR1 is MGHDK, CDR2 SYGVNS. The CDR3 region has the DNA TGTGCCAGCAGTGAATTAGGGAGAACAAGGGATGAAAAACTGTTTTTT. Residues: CASSELGRTRDEKLFF.

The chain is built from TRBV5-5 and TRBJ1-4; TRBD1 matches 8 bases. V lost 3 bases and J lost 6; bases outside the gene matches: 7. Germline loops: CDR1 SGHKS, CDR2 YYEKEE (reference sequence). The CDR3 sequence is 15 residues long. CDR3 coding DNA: TGTGCCAGCAGCTCACGGCCAGGGGGCGATGAAAAACTGTTTTTT. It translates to CASSSRPGGDEKLFF.

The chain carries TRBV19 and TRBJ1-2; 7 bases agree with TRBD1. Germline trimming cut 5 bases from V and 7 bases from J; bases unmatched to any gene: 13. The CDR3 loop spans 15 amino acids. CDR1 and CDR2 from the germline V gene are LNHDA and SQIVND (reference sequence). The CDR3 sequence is CASSLLTGFYPGYTF. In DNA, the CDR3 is TGTGCCAGTAGTCTCCTGACAGGGTTCTACCCTGGCTACACCTTC.

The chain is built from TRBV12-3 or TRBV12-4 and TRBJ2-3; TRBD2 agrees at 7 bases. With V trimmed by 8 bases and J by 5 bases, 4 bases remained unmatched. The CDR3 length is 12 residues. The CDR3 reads CASAPGGDTQYF. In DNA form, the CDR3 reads TGTGCCAGCGCTCCGGGGGGAGATACGCAGTATTTT.

The CDR3 here is CASSLVYGHTNEKLFF. The CDR3 DNA follows: TGTGCCAGCAGTTTAGTTTATGGGCATACTAATGAAAAACTGTTTTTT. The chain joins TRBV27 to TRBJ1-4; D uncertain. Trimming removed 2 bases from V and 2 bases from J, with 12 bases in between. The CDR3 extends over 16 amino acids. Germline assignment: CDR1 MNHEY and CDR2 SMNVEV (reference sequence). Drawing the rest from reference TRBV27 and TRBJ1-4, the complete variable domain is EAQVTQNPRYLITVTGKKLTVTCSQNMNHEYMSWYRQDPGLGLRQIYYSMNVEVTDKGDVPEGYKVSRKEKRNFPLILESPSPNQTSLYFCASSLVYGHTNEKLFFGSGTQLSVL.

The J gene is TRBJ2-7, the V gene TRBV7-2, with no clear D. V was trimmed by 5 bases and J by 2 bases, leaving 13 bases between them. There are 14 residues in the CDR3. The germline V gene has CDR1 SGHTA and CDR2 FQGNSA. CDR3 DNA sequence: TGTGCCAGCAGCCCCGGGTCATTAACCTACGAGCAGTACTTC. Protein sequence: CASSPGSLTYEQYF.

The CDR3 sequence: CASSMVRASNQPQHF. In DNA form, the CDR3 reads TGTGCCAGTAGTATGGTCAGGGCGAGCAATCAGCCCCAGCATTTT. The V call is TRBV19, the J call TRBJ1-5, with D possibly being TRBD1 (5 bases). Trimming took off 3 bases at V and 1 base at J, with 10 bases between the two ends. The germline V gene has CDR1 LNHDA and CDR2 SQIVND (reference sequence). The CDR3 is made up of 15 amino acids.